One sample yielded the 28 T cell receptor beta chains listed below, sequenced in a study of CD8 T cells in Susac syndrome. Reverse transcription used 0.5 to 1 ug RNA and random hexamers. TCRdb used MiXCR to reprocess the immunoSEQ multiplex PCR reads, holding one entry per CDR3 protein. The sample lists about 60,000 distinct CDR3 sequences, approximately 93% occurring once. Sequencing input: CD8+ T cells from PBMCs. Source of these receptors: a human donor with multiple sclerosis.

CDR3 amino acids: CSVGGRGRAGELFF. In nucleotides, the CDR3 is TGCAGCGTTGGTGGCAGGGGGCGCGCCGGGGAGCTGTTTTTT. The V call is TRBV29-1, the J call TRBJ2-2; TRBD1 agrees at 8 bases. The ends lost 4 bases at V and 6 bases at J; junction bases unmatched: 7. CDR3 length equals 14 residues. Germline CDR1 is SQVTM and CDR2 is ANQGSEA.

The rearrangement links TRBV29-1 to TRBJ1-5; D not resolved. Germline lookup yields CDR1 SQVTM and CDR2 ANQGSEA. The CDR3 runs to 10 residues. The V end lost 8 bases, the J end lost 6 bases, and 8 bases lay between the germline ends. CDR3 loop: CSPSSQPQHF. The DNA of the CDR3 is TGCAGCCCCTCTAGTCAGCCCCAGCATTTT.

This rearrangement joins TRBV6-5 to TRBJ2-7; 12 positions agree with TRBD2. Germline CDR1 reads MNHEY; CDR2 reads SVGAGI. The ends lost 3 bases at V and 7 bases at J; junction bases unmatched: 7. CDR3 size: 15 residues. CDR3 coding DNA: TGTGCCAGCAGTTATGTCCGGACTAGCGGGGATGAGCAGTACTTC. Translating it yields CASSYVRTSGDEQYF.

This rearrangement joins TRBV5-1 to TRBJ2-3, with D possibly being TRBD2 (6 bases). The V gene's germline CDR1 is SGHRS and CDR2 YFSETQ. Trimming stripped 4 bases from V and 4 bases from J, with 19 bases between. There are 16 residues in the CDR3. DNA of the CDR3: TGCGCCAGCAGCACCCACTTACTCCGGGACTCAGATACGCAGTATTTT. As protein: CASSTHLLRDSDTQYF.

The chain is built from TRBV12-5 and TRBJ2-6, with unresolved D. Trimming removed 7 bases from V and 0 bases from J, with 13 bases in between. The CDR3 has 16 residues. CDR1 and CDR2 (germline): LGHNT, FRNRAP. This CDR3 is CASDDPLCSGANVLTF. CDR3 DNA: TGTGCTAGTGATGACCCACTCTGCTCTGGGGCCAACGTCCTGACTTTC.

The CDR3 here is CSARDRAGVYDTQYF. The CDR3 nucleotides are TGCAGTGCTAGAGATCGGGCGGGAGTCTATGATACGCAGTATTTT. The J gene is TRBJ2-3, the V gene TRBV20-1, with 7 positions matching TRBD2. The CDR3 has 15 residues. V trimming: 0 bases; J trimming: 6 bases; junction bases outside the gene matches: 9. The V gene's germline CDR1 is DFQATT and CDR2 SNEGSKA (reference sequence).

CDR3 DNA sequence: TGTGCCAGCACACTCGCGGATACGCAGTATTTT. It codes for CASTLADTQYF. The chain uses TRBV12-3 or TRBV12-4 and TRBJ2-3; D ambiguous. The CDR3 runs to 11 residues. Trimming took off 7 bases at V and 6 bases at J, with 8 bases between the two ends.

The rearrangement joins TRBV5-4 to TRBJ2-4; 7 bases are shared with TRBD1. CDR1 is SGHNT, CDR2 YYREEE, per germline (reference sequence). The CDR3 runs to 13 residues. V was clipped by 3 bases and J by 4 bases; unmatched bases: 1. CDR3 sequence (DNA): TGTGCCAGCAGCTGGGGACAGAAAAACATTCAGTACTTC. Amino acids: CASSWGQKNIQYF.

V is TRBV6-6 and J is TRBJ2-5, with D maybe TRBD2 (5 bases). V gave up 3 bases and J gave up 2 bases, with 10 bases separating them. The germline V gene encodes CDR1 MNHNY and CDR2 SVGAGI (reference sequence). The CDR3 sequence is 14 residues long. CDR3 region: CASSYTGVQETQYF. In nucleotides, the CDR3 is TGTGCCAGCAGTTATACCGGGGTTCAAGAGACCCAGTACTTC.

The chain employs TRBV30 and TRBJ1-4; D not resolved. This CDR3 spans 14 amino acids. Trimming shortened V by 0 bases and J by 4 bases, and 9 bases separated the two germline ends. Germline V gene lookup returns CDR1 GTSNPN and CDR2 SVGIG (reference sequence). The CDR3 here is CAWSVGNGNEKLFF. The DNA for the CDR3 is TGTGCCTGGAGTGTAGGGAACGGTAATGAAAAACTGTTTTTT.

The V call is TRBV7-9, the J call TRBJ2-1; D gene ambiguous. The CDR3 totals 11 residues. V shed 5 bases and J shed 10 bases, with 9 bases lying between them. The germline V gene encodes CDR1 SEHNR and CDR2 FQNEAQ (reference sequence). The CDR3 nucleotides read TGTGCCAGCAGCACCGCGACGGAGCAGTTCTTC. It is translated as CASSTATEQFF.

The rearrangement links TRBV3-1 to TRBJ2-7; 10 bases are shared with TRBD2. Germline loops: CDR1 LGHDT, CDR2 YNNKEL (reference sequence). This CDR3 region has 16 residues. The J segment lost 3 bases and the V segment lost 5 bases, leaving 10 bases of the junction unmatched. This CDR3 is CASSSQWTSGLYEQYF. Here the CDR3 DNA reads TGTGCCAGCAGCTCTCAATGGACTAGCGGACTCTACGAGCAGTACTTC.

V is TRBV4-1 and J is TRBJ2-1, with 7 bases lining up with TRBD2. CDR1 and CDR2 from the germline V gene are MGHRA and YSYEKL. The CDR3 covers 13 residues. V was clipped by 8 bases and J by 7 bases; unmatched bases: 8. CDR3 protein: CASGGLVENEQFF. CDR3 DNA: TGCGCCAGCGGCGGACTAGTGGAGAATGAGCAGTTCTTC.

The chain has TRBV9 and TRBJ1-5; D not certain. V gave up 2 bases and J gave up 1 base, with 13 bases separating them. CDR3 length equals 16 residues. Germline V gene sequence: CDR1 SGDLS, CDR2 YYNGEE. This CDR3 reads CASSVRRHISNQPQHF. The DNA for the CDR3 is TGTGCCAGCAGCGTTAGACGACATATCAGCAATCAGCCCCAGCATTTT.

The chain uses TRBV30 and TRBJ1-5; D call uncertain. The CDR3 is 13 amino acids. CDR1 and CDR2 from the germline V gene are GTSNPN and SVGIG (reference sequence). V was trimmed by 5 bases and J by 0 bases, leaving 8 bases between them. The CDR3 spells CAWAGDSNQPQHF. CDR3 bases: TGTGCCTGGGCCGGGGATAGCAATCAGCCCCAGCATTTT. The whole variable domain, remainder taken from reference TRBV30 and TRBJ1-5, is SQTIHQWPATLVQPVGSPLSLECTVEGTSNPNLYWYRQAAGRGLQLLFYSVGIGQISSEVPQNLSASRPQDRQFILSSKKLLLSDSGFYLCAWAGDSNQPQHFGDGTRLSIL.

V is TRBV29-1 and J is TRBJ2-1; 9 bases are a match to TRBD2. With 5 bases clipped from V and 3 bases from J, the junction kept 5 bases outside the gene matches. The CDR3 is made up of 14 amino acids. The germline gives CDR1 SQVTM, CDR2 ANQGSEA. The CDR3 here is CSVRPSGNYNEQFF. CDR3 in DNA: TGCAGCGTTCGTCCTAGCGGGAACTACAATGAGCAGTTCTTC.

The V and J genes are TRBV7-2 and TRBJ2-5; 13 bases fit TRBD2. Germline V gene lookup returns CDR1 SGHTA and CDR2 FQGNSA. Unmatched junction bases numbered 8, after V lost 5 bases and J lost 5 bases. This CDR3 has 16 amino acids. CDR3 in amino acids: CASSHGLAGESETQYF. In DNA form, the CDR3 reads TGTGCCAGCAGCCACGGACTAGCGGGGGAGTCGGAGACCCAGTACTTC.

This clonotype appeared once. V and J are TRBV23-1 and TRBJ2-1; D is possibly TRBD1 (5 bases). TRBV23-1 is annotated as an ORF whose role is uncertain. With 3 bases removed from V and 9 bases from J, the gap between germline ends came to 24 bases. The CDR3 length is 17 residues. CDR3 amino acids: CASSHLRLETEDGEQFF. The CDR3 coding sequence is TGCGCCAGCAGTCACTTACGGCTCGAGACAGAAGACGGTGAGCAGTTCTTC.

This sequence joins TRBV20-1 and TRBJ1-4; D gene ambiguous. The CDR3 covers 12 residues. Deletions cut 2 bases from V and 7 bases from J, with 8 bases between. Germline loops: CDR1 DFQATT, CDR2 SNEGSKA (reference sequence). CDR3 sequence reads: CSARFVGEKLFF. DNA of the CDR3: TGCAGTGCTAGATTCGTGGGTGAAAAACTGTTTTTT.

V is TRBV4-1 and J is TRBJ2-1, with D maybe TRBD2 (5 bases). The CDR3 loop spans 15 amino acids. Germline lookup yields CDR1 MGHRA and CDR2 YSYEKL. Trimming removed 1 base at V and 10 bases at J, with 17 bases between. The CDR3 loop is CASSQGPGLPEEQFF. For the CDR3, the DNA is TGCGCCAGCAGCCAAGGGCCCGGACTCCCCGAGGAGCAGTTCTTC.

This chain connects TRBV6-1 to TRBJ2-1, with TRBD2 matching 8 bases. Germline V CDR1 and CDR2: MNHNS, SASEGT. The CDR3 contains 15 residues. With V trimmed by 8 bases and J by 7 bases, 13 bases remained unmatched. This CDR3 reads CASSLTGGPENEQFF. Written as DNA, the CDR3 is TGTGCCAGCTCGCTGACGGGAGGGCCCGAGAATGAGCAGTTCTTC.

The gene calls are TRBV5-6 and TRBJ2-3; D unclear. This CDR3 has 12 residues. Trimming took 6 bases from V and 4 from J, leaving 9 bases between them. The germline V gene encodes CDR1 SGHDT and CDR2 YYEEEE. In DNA form, the CDR3 reads TGTGCCAGCATGGGGATCGCAGATACGCAGTATTTT. Protein: CASMGIADTQYF.

This chain uses TRBV28 with TRBJ2-6, with D possibly matching TRBD1 (6 bases). The CDR3 extends over 16 amino acids. The germline V gene encodes CDR1 MDHEN and CDR2 SYDVKM. With 4 bases removed from V and 3 bases from J, the gap between germline ends came to 13 bases. CDR3 nucleotides: TGTGCCAGCAGTTCAGGACAGCCCTTTGGGGCCAACGTCCTGACTTTC. It specifies CASSSGQPFGANVLTF.

The chain combines TRBV6-5 with TRBJ2-1, with a possible D match to TRBD1 (6 bases). CDR1 and CDR2 from the germline V gene are MNHEY and SVGAGI. V lost 6 bases and J lost 7, with 16 bases in between. CDR3 length: 14 amino acids. The CDR3 nucleotides read TGTGCCAGCAGACTCACAGGGTTTTGGAATGAGCAGTTCTTC. It translates to CASRLTGFWNEQFF.

This clonotype was observed a single time. The CDR3 loop reads CASSSRLAGGHEQFF. In DNA, the CDR3 is TGTGCCAGCAGCTCACGACTAGCGGGGGGGCATGAGCAGTTCTTC. The chain couples TRBV28 to TRBJ2-1, with 14 bases aligning to TRBD2. Trimming at V came to 6 bases and at J to 8 bases, leaving 6 bases not matched to a gene. This CDR3 has 15 amino acids. Per the germline V gene, CDR1 is MDHEN and CDR2 is SYDVKM.

The J gene is TRBJ2-4, the V gene TRBV20-1; D perhaps matches TRBD1 (7 bases). The CDR3 loop spans 15 amino acids. The germline gives CDR1 DFQATT, CDR2 SNEGSKA (reference sequence). With 1 base removed from V and 3 bases from J, the gap between germline ends came to 13 bases. The CDR3, as DNA: TGCAGTGCTAGAGGTGCGGGGACAGACAAAAACATTCAGTACTTC. Translation gives CSARGAGTDKNIQYF.

The chain recombines TRBV7-9 with TRBJ1-1; D unresolved. V shed 1 base and J shed 5 bases, with 5 bases lying between them. From germline, CDR1 is SEHNR and CDR2 FQNEAQ (reference sequence). This CDR3 has 12 amino acids. Written as DNA, the CDR3 is TGTGCCAGCAGCTTAGTTGTTACTGAAGCTTTCTTT. This encodes CASSLVVTEAFF.

Of note for this clonotype: One end of the junction does not line up with germline, which may come from a read error. This chain uses TRBV29-1 with TRBJ1-2, with D possibly matching TRBD1 (5 bases). Germline lookup yields CDR1 SQVTM and CDR2 ANQGSEA. This CDR3 has 13 amino acids. For the CDR3, the DNA is TGCAGCGTTCAAGAGCCGGGGGTCTATGGCTACACCTTC. Translated, it gives CSVQEPGVYGYTF.